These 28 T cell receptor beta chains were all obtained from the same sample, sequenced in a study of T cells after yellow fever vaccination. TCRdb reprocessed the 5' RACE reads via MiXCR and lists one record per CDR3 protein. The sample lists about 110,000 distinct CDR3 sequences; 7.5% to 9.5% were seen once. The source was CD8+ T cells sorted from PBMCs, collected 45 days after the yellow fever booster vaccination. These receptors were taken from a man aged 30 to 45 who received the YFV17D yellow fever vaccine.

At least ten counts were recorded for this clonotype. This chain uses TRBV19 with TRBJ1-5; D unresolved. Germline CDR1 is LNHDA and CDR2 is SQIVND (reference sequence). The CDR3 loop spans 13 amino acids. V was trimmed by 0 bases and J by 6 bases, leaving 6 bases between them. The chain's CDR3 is CASSIEGGQPQHF. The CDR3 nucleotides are TGTGCCAGTAGTATAGAAGGAGGTCAGCCCCAGCATTTT.

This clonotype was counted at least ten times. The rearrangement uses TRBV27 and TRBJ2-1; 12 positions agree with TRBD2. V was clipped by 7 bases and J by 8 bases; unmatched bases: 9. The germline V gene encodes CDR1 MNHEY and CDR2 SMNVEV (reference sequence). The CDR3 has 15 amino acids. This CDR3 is CASTSPTSGRHEQFF. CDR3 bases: TGTGCCAGCACCTCGCCAACTAGCGGGAGGCATGAGCAGTTCTTC.

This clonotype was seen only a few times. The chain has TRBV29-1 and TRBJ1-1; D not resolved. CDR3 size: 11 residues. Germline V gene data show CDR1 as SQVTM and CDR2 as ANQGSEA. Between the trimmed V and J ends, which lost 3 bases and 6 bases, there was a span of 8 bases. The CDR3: CSVDEDAEAFF. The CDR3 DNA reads TGCAGCGTTGATGAAGACGCTGAAGCTTTCTTT. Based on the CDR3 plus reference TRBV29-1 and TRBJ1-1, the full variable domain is SAVISQKPSRDICQRGTSLTIQCQVDSQVTMMFWYRQQPGQSLTLIATANQGSEATYESGFVIDKFPISRPNLTFSTLTVSNMSPEDSSIYLCSVDEDAEAFFGQGTRLTVV.

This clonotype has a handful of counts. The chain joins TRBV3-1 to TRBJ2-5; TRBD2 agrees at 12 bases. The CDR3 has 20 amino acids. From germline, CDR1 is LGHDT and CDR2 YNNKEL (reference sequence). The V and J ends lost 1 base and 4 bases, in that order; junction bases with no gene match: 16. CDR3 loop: CASSQAERLAGETSPETQYF. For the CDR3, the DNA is TGTGCCAGCAGCCAAGCCGAACGACTAGCGGGAGAGACCTCCCCAGAGACCCAGTACTTC.

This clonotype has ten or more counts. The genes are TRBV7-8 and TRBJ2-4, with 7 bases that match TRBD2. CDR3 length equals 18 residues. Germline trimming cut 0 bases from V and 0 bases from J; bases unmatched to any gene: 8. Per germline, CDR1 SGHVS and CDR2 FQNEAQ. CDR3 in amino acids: CASSLASGLSLAKNIQYF. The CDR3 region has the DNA TGTGCCAGCAGCTTAGCTTCGGGACTAAGTTTAGCCAAAAACATTCAGTACTTC.

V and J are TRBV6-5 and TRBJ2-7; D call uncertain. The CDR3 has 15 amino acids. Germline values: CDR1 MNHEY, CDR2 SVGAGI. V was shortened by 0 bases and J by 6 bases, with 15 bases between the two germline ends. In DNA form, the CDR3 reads TGTGCCAGCAGTTACTCAGGGCCTGCGCGTGTCGAGCAGTACTTC. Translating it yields CASSYSGPARVEQYF.

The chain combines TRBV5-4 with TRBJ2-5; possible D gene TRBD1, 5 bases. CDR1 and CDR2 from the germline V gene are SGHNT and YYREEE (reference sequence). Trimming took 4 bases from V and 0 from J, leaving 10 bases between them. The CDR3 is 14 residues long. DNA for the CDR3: TGTGCCAGCAGCCCGCCAGGGTACCAAGAGACCCAGTACTTC. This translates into CASSPPGYQETQYF. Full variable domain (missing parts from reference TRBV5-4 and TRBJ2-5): ETGVTQSPTHLIKTRGQQVTLRCSSQSGHNTVSWYQQALGQGPQFIFQYYREEENGRGNFPPRFSGLQFPNYSSELNVNALELDDSALYLCASSPPGYQETQYFGPGTRLLVL.

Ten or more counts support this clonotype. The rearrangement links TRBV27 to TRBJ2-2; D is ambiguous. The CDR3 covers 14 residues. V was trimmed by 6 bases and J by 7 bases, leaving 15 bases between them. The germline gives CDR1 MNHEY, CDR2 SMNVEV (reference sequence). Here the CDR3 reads CASRTWVSGGELFF. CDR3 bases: TGTGCCAGCAGGACGTGGGTGTCGGGCGGGGAGCTGTTTTTT.

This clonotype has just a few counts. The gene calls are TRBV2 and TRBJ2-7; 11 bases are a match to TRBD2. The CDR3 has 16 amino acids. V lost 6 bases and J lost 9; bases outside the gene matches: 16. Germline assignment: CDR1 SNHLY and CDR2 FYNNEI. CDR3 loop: CASSPMTSGASAGQYF. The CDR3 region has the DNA TGTGCCAGCAGCCCGATGACTAGCGGGGCGTCGGCTGGGCAGTACTTC.

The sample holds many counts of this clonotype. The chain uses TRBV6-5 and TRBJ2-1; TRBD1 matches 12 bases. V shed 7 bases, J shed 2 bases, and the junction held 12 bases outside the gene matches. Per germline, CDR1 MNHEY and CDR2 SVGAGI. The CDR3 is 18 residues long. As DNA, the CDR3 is TGTGCCAGCAATTCCTTTGGGACAGGGGGCGCGGCCTACAATGAGCAGTTCTTC. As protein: CASNSFGTGGAAYNEQFF.

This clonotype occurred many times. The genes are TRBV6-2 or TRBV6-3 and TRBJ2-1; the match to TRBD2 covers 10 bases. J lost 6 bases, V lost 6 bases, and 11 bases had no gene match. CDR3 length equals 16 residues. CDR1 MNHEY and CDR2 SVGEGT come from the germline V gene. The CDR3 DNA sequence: TGTGCCAGCAGGGGACTTACAGCGGGGGGGGGCAATGAGCAGTTCTTC. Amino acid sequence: CASRGLTAGGGNEQFF.

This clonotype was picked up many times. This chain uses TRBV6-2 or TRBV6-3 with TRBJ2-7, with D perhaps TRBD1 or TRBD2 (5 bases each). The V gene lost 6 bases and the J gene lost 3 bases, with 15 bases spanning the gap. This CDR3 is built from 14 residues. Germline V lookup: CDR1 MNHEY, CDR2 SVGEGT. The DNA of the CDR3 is TGTGCCAGCAGGACAGAGGGCCTTTACTACGAGCAGTACTTC. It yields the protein CASRTEGLYYEQYF.

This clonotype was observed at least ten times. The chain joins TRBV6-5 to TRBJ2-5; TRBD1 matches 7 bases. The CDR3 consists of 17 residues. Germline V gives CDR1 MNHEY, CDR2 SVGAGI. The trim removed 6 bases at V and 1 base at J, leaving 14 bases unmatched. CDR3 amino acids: CASRILGQDYAQETQYF. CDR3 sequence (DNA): TGTGCCAGCAGAATCCTTGGACAGGATTATGCCCAAGAGACCCAGTACTTC.

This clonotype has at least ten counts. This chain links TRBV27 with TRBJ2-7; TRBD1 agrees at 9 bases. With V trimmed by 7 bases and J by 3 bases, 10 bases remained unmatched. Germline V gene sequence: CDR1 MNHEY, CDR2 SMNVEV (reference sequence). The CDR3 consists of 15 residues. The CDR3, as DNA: TGTGCCAGCAACAGGGGGCCGAAGATTGGCTACGAGCAGTACTTC. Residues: CASNRGPKIGYEQYF.

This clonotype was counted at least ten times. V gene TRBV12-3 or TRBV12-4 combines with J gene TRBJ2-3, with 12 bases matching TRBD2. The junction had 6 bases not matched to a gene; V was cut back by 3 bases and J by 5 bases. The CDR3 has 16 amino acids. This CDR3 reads CASSLRLAGGGDTQYF. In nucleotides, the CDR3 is TGTGCCAGCAGTTTGCGGCTAGCGGGGGGGGGAGATACGCAGTATTTT.

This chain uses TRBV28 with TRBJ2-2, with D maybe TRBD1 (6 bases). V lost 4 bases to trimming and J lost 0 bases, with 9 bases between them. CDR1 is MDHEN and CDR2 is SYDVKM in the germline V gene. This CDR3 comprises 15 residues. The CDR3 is CASSSGTTNTGELFF. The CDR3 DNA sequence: TGTGCCAGCAGTTCAGGGACAACGAACACCGGGGAGCTGTTTTTT.

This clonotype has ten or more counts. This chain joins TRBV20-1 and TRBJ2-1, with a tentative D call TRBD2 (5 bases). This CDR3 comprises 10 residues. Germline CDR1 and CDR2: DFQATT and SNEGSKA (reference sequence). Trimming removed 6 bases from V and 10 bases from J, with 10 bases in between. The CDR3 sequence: CSARTGEQFF. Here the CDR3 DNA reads TGCAGTGCCCGGACTGGGGAGCAGTTCTTC.

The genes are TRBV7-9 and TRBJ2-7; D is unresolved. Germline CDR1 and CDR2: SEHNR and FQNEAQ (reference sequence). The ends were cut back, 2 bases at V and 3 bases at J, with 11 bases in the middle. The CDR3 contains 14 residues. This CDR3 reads CASSLRDRHYEQYF. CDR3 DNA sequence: TGTGCCAGCAGCTTAAGGGATCGCCACTACGAGCAGTACTTC.

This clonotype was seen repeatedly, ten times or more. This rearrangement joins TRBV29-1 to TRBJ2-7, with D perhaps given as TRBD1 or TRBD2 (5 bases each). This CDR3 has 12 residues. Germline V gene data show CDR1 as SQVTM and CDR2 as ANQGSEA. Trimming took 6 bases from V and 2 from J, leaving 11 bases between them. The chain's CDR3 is CSVAGTAYEQYF. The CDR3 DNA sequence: TGCAGCGTGGCCGGGACCGCCTACGAGCAGTACTTC.

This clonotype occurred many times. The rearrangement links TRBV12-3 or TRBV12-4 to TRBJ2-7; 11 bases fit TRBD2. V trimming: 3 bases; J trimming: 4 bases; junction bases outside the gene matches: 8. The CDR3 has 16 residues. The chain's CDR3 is CASSFGFTSGSYEQYF. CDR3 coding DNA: TGTGCCAGCAGTTTTGGTTTTACTAGCGGGAGTTACGAGCAGTACTTC.

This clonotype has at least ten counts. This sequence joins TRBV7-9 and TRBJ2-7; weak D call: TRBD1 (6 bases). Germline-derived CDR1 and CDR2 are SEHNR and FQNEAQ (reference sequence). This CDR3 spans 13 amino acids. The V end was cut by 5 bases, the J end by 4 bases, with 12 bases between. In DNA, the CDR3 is TGTGCCAGCAGCCCCCGGACAGATTACGAGCAGTACTTC. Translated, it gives CASSPRTDYEQYF.

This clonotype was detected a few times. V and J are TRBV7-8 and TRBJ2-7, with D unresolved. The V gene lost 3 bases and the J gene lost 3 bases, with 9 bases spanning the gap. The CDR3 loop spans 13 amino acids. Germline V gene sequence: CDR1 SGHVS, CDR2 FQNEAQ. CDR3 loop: CASSLTEFYEQYF. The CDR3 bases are TGTGCCAGCAGCTTGACGGAATTCTACGAGCAGTACTTC.

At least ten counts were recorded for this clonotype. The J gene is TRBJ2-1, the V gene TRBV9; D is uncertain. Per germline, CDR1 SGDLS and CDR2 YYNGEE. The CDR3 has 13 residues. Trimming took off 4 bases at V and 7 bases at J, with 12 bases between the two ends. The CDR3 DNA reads TGTGCCAGCAGCCCCCTCCGAAGTAATGAGCAGTTCTTC. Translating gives CASSPLRSNEQFF.

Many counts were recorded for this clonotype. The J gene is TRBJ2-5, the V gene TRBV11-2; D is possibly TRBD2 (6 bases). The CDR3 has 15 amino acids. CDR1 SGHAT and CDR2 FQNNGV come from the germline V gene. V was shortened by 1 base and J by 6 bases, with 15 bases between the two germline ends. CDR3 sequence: CASSLALEGRKTQYF. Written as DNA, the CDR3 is TGTGCCAGCAGCTTAGCCCTAGAAGGGAGGAAGACCCAGTACTTC.

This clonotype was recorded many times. The CDR3 DNA reads TGTGCCAGCAGTTTTGAGACGGTCACCGGGGAGCTGTTTTTT. Its protein product is CASSFETVTGELFF. This chain joins TRBV12-3 or TRBV12-4 and TRBJ2-2; no definite D call. The CDR3 length is 14 residues. The V gene lost 3 bases and the J gene lost 4 bases, with 9 bases spanning the gap.

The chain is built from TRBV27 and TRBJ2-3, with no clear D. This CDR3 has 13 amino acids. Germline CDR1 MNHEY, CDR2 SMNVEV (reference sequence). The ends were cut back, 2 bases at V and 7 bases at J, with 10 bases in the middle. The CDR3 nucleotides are TGTGCCAGCAGTTTAGCCACAGCGTATACGCAGTATTTT. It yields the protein CASSLATAYTQYF.

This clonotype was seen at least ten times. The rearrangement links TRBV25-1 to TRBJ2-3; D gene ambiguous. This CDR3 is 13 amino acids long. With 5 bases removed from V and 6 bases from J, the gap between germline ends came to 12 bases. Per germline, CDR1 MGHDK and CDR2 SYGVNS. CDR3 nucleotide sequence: TGTGCCAGCAGTTTCACACTCCCGGATACGCAGTATTTT. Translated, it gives CASSFTLPDTQYF.

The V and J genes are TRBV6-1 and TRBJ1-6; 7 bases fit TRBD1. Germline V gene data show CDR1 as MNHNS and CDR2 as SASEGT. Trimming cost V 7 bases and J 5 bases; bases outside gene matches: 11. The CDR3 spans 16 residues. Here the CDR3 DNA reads TGTGCCAGCATGAAAACAGGGGAGTTTCATAATTCACCCCTCCACTTT. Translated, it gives CASMKTGEFHNSPLHF.